The 22 T cell receptor beta chains below were found in one sample sequenced in a study of molecular identifiers for immune sequencing clone quantification. TCRdb passed the PCR reads through MiXCR, listing each CDR3 protein once. The repertoire has approximately 97,000 distinct CDR3 sequences, 20% to 25% of them found once; the top ten carry approximately 0.94%. Sequenced input: naive CD8+ T cells from blood, with Jurkat cell RNA spiked in. Stated subset: FACS-sorted CD8+CD4-CCR7+CD45RA+ naive T cells. The source is a human donor in good health. Some libraries in this study had Jurkat cell RNA spiked in.

This clonotype was seen many times. This chain uses TRBV11-2 with TRBJ2-4, with unresolved D. CDR3 length: 15 amino acids. V was shortened by 5 bases and J by 0 bases, with 11 bases between the two germline ends. CDR1 SGHAT and CDR2 FQNNGV come from the germline V gene. CDR3 sequence: CASSPSRLAKNIQYF. Written as DNA, the CDR3 is TGTGCCAGCAGCCCCTCCCGGTTAGCCAAAAACATTCAGTACTTC. The variable domain in full, with the rest retrieved from reference TRBV11-2 and TRBJ2-4, is EAGVAQSPRYKIIEKRQSVAFWCNPISGHATLYWYQQILGQGPKLLIQFQNNGVVDDSQLPKDRFSAERLKGVDSTLKIQPAKLEDSAVYLCASSPSRLAKNIQYFGAGTRLSVL.

Remarks on this clonotype: Just one base apart from a much larger clone, this may be a read error. This CDR3 reads CASSLLGMEDMQYF. CDR3 DNA: TGTGCCAGCAGTTTATTGGGGATGGAGGATATGCAGTATTTT. The chain uses TRBV27 and TRBJ2-3; maybe TRBD2 (5 bases). The germline gives CDR1 MNHEY, CDR2 SMNVEV (reference sequence). CDR3 length: 14 amino acids.

This clonotype appeared many times. The V and J genes are TRBV6-2 or TRBV6-3 and TRBJ2-1, with a tentative D call TRBD2 (5 bases). Germline-derived CDR1 and CDR2 are MNHEY and SVGEGT. Deletions cut 3 bases from V and 7 bases from J, with 10 bases between. This CDR3 is built from 13 residues. CDR3 nucleotide sequence: TGTGCCAGCAGTTATTTCCGGGGTAATGAGCAGTTCTTC. Translated: CASSYFRGNEQFF.

This clonotype was picked up many times. The chain links TRBV5-6 to TRBJ2-3; 8 bases fit TRBD1. Germline trimming cut 4 bases from V and 2 bases from J; bases unmatched to any gene: 3. This CDR3 comprises 14 residues. Germline assignment: CDR1 SGHDT and CDR2 YYEEEE. CDR3 sequence reads: CASSRDRYTDTQYF. The CDR3 bases are TGTGCCAGCAGCCGGGACAGGTACACAGATACGCAGTATTTT.

In this sample, this clonotype turned up many times. This chain joins TRBV30 and TRBJ1-2; tentative D call: TRBD1 (6 bases). Germline V gene data show CDR1 as GTSNPN and CDR2 as SVGIG (reference sequence). The ends were cut back, 4 bases at V and 3 bases at J, with 15 bases in the middle. This CDR3 spans 14 amino acids. The CDR3 DNA is TGTGCCTGGACCCCGGACAGTGCAGACTATGGCTACACCTTC. Its protein product is CAWTPDSADYGYTF. The variable domain in full, with the rest retrieved from reference TRBV30 and TRBJ1-2, is SQTIHQWPATLVQPVGSPLSLECTVEGTSNPNLYWYRQAAGRGLQLLFYSVGIGQISSEVPQNLSASRPQDRQFILSSKKLLLSDSGFYLCAWTPDSADYGYTFGSGTRLTVV.

J is TRBJ2-6 and V is TRBV4-3; either TRBD1 or TRBD2 may supply D (6 bases each). The CDR3 has 20 amino acids. Germline V gives CDR1 LGHNA, CDR2 YSLEER. The V end was cut by 4 bases, the J end by 2 bases, with 24 bases between. The CDR3 protein is CASSLNRRGGPAPGANVLTF. The CDR3 nucleotides read TGCGCCAGCAGCCTCAACCGGCGAGGGGGGCCAGCCCCTGGGGCCAACGTCCTGACTTTC.

This clonotype was observed many times. V and J are TRBV30 and TRBJ1-1; the D gene is possibly TRBD1 (5 bases). Germline V gene data show CDR1 as GTSNPN and CDR2 as SVGIG (reference sequence). The CDR3 has 13 amino acids. With 5 bases removed from V and 1 base from J, the gap between germline ends came to 11 bases. The CDR3 bases are TGTGCCTGGGACACCGGGGGGAACACTGAAGCTTTCTTT. It yields the protein CAWDTGGNTEAFF.

This clonotype came up a few times. A much larger clone lies a single base off, so this may be a read error. J is TRBJ1-2 and V is TRBV9; D is ambiguous. CDR1 and CDR2 from the germline V gene are SGDLS and YYNGEE. This CDR3 is 16 amino acids long. The CDR3 is CACSVDAGPPDYGYTF. The CDR3 DNA reads as TGTGCCTGCAGCGTAGACGCAGGCCCACCAGACTATGGCTACACCTTC. The full variable domain, completed using reference TRBV9 and TRBJ1-2, is DSGVTQTPKHLITATGQRVTLRCSPRSGDLSVYWYQQSLDQGLQFLIQYYNGEERAKGNILERFSAQQFPDLHSELNLSSLELGDSALYFCACSVDAGPPDYGYTFGSGTRLTVV.

This clonotype was picked up a small number of times. V and J are TRBV6-2 or TRBV6-3 and TRBJ2-3; 7 nucleotides match TRBD1. In germline, CDR1 is MNHEY, CDR2 SVGEGT. The V gene end was trimmed by 2 bases and the J gene end by 2 bases; junction bases not matched to a gene: 7. This CDR3 spans 16 amino acids. The CDR3 region is CASSYRGHLLTDTQYF. The CDR3 bases are TGTGCCAGCAGTTACAGGGGGCACCTCCTCACAGATACGCAGTATTTT.

The chain is built from TRBV20-1 and TRBJ2-7; TRBD2 matches 9 bases. CDR1 and CDR2 (germline): DFQATT, SNEGSKA (reference sequence). The J segment lost 7 bases and the V segment lost 0 bases, leaving 16 bases of the junction unmatched. The CDR3 sequence is 17 residues long. The CDR3 spells CSARDPGVAGGPGEQYF. CDR3 nucleotide sequence: TGCAGTGCTAGAGATCCGGGCGTGGCGGGAGGGCCGGGGGAGCAGTACTTC.

In this sample, this clonotype turned up many times. This chain joins TRBV9 and TRBJ2-2, with 7 nucleotides matching TRBD2. Per the germline V gene, CDR1 is SGDLS and CDR2 is YYNGEE. This CDR3 is 18 amino acids long. Unmatched junction bases numbered 11, after V lost 0 bases and J lost 3 bases. The CDR3 DNA sequence: TGTGCCAGCAGCGTAGTACCGGCTAGCGGCAGGGACACCGGGGAGCTGTTTTTT. Translation: CASSVVPASGRDTGELFF.

This clonotype was counted a few times. The rearrangement uses TRBV4-1 and TRBJ2-1, with D perhaps matching TRBD1 (6 bases). Germline loops: CDR1 MGHRA, CDR2 YSYEKL. V lost 6 bases and J 5 bases, leaving 17 bases between the germline ends. CDR3 length: 15 amino acids. The CDR3 sequence is CASRADEGHHNEQFF. CDR3 nucleotide sequence: TGCGCCAGCAGGGCTGACGAGGGACACCACAATGAGCAGTTCTTC.

This clonotype was seen at least ten times. The chain recombines TRBV30 with TRBJ2-3, with D possibly matching TRBD1 (7 bases). Germline V CDR1 and CDR2: GTSNPN, SVGIG (reference sequence). This CDR3 is built from 15 residues. V dropped 1 base and J dropped 2 bases, with 13 bases sitting between them. CDR3 sequence: CAWSGSGGHTDTQYF. In DNA form, the CDR3 reads TGTGCCTGGAGTGGCTCAGGGGGGCACACAGATACGCAGTATTTT. Variable domain in full (rest from reference TRBV30 and TRBJ2-3): SQTIHQWPATLVQPVGSPLSLECTVEGTSNPNLYWYRQAAGRGLQLLFYSVGIGQISSEVPQNLSASRPQDRQFILSSKKLLLSDSGFYLCAWSGSGGHTDTQYFGPGTRLTVL.

This clonotype came up many times. The V gene is TRBV7-8, the J gene TRBJ2-3, with 14 bases fitting TRBD2. CDR1 and CDR2 from the germline V gene are SGHVS and FQNEAQ. This CDR3 spans 16 amino acids. The junction had 8 bases not matched to a gene; V was cut back by 6 bases and J by 6 bases. The CDR3 sequence: CASSSGTSGGIDTQYF. Written as DNA, the CDR3 is TGTGCCAGCAGTTCCGGGACTAGCGGGGGAATTGATACGCAGTATTTT.

This clonotype was seen many times. The chain links TRBV28 to TRBJ2-7, with D hard to call. Trimming removed 6 bases at V and 0 bases at J, with 9 bases between. The CDR3 runs to 13 residues. CDR1 is MDHEN, CDR2 SYDVKM, per germline. The CDR3 protein is CASSPLPSYEQYF. In nucleotides, the CDR3 is TGTGCCAGCAGCCCCTTGCCCTCCTACGAGCAGTACTTC.

There are many counts of this clonotype. V usage is TRBV28 and J usage is TRBJ2-7, with 8 bases fitting TRBD2. CDR3 length equals 13 residues. Germline CDR1 is MDHEN and CDR2 is SYDVKM. J gave up 6 bases and V 5 bases, and 6 bases lay outside the gene matches. CDR3 nucleotides: TGTGCCAGCAGTCAAGCGGGAGCTCGCGAGCAGTACTTC. Protein sequence: CASSQAGAREQYF.

The sample holds many counts of this clonotype. J is TRBJ2-3 and V is TRBV5-1; D uncertain. With 0 bases removed from V and 6 bases from J, the gap between germline ends came to 5 bases. Germline V CDR1 and CDR2: SGHRS, YFSETQ. CDR3 length: 12 residues. CDR3 sequence: CASSLAADTQYF. The DNA of the CDR3 is TGCGCCAGCAGCTTGGCCGCCGATACGCAGTATTTT.

This rearrangement joins TRBV7-9 to TRBJ2-7; D remains unclear. Germline V gene data show CDR1 as SEHNR and CDR2 as FQNEAQ (reference sequence). The CDR3 spans 12 residues. V lost 5 bases and J 0 bases, leaving 5 bases between the germline ends. In nucleotides, the CDR3 is TGTGCCAGCAGCCACATCTCCTACGAGCAGTACTTC. The encoded protein is CASSHISYEQYF.

This clonotype was detected ten times or more. This chain connects TRBV3-1 to TRBJ2-5, with 9 bases aligning to TRBD2. In germline, CDR1 is LGHDT, CDR2 YNNKEL (reference sequence). With V trimmed by 0 bases and J by 0 bases, 5 bases remained unmatched. The CDR3 sequence is 17 residues long. CDR3 in DNA: TGTGCCAGCAGCCAAGAATGGCGGGAGGGGTACCAAGAGACCCAGTACTTC. Its translation: CASSQEWREGYQETQYF.

This clonotype was counted many times. CDR3 DNA: TGCGCCAGCAGCTTGTTAAGCGAACAAGAGACCCAGTACTTC. Translated: CASSLLSEQETQYF. The chain employs TRBV5-1 and TRBJ2-5; D gene ambiguous. Trimming cost V 1 base and J 2 bases, with 9 bases left between them. Per the germline V gene, CDR1 is SGHRS and CDR2 is YFSETQ. The CDR3 sequence is 14 residues long.

This clonotype has only one observation. This may be a read error, as it is one base from a much larger clone. The V and J genes are TRBV5-6 and TRBJ2-3, with 7 bases aligning to TRBD1. V was pared by 3 bases and J by 4 bases, with 11 bases of the junction left unmatched. CDR3 length: 16 residues. CDR1 is SGHDT, CDR2 YYEEEE, per germline. CDR3 loop: CASSSPSRGTADTQYF. The CDR3 nucleotides read TGTGCCAGCAGCTCCCCGTCCAGGGGGACGGCAGATACGCAGTATTTT. Filled out from reference TRBV5-6 and TRBJ2-3, the complete variable domain reads DAGVTQSPTHLIKTRGQQVTLRCSPKSGHDTVSWYQQALGQGPQFIFQYYEEEERQRGNFPDRFSGHQFPNYSSELNVNALLLGDSALYLCASSSPSRGTADTQYFGPGTRLTVL.

On this clonotype: With a much larger clone just one base away, this may be a read error. As the CDR3 is not closed by the conserved phenylalanine or tryptophan, this likely results from a read error. The rearrangement links TRBV27 to TRBJ1-5; TRBD1 is a possible D gene (6 bases). Trimming removed 6 bases at V and 2 bases at J, with 11 bases between. The length of the CDR3 is 14 residues. The germline V gene encodes CDR1 MNHEY and CDR2 SMNVEV (reference sequence). Here the CDR3 DNA reads TGTGCCAGCAGCGCTTACAGGGGCAATCAGCCCCAGCATCTT. Translating gives CASSAYRGNQPQHL.